These T cell receptor beta chains were read from a single sample in a study of T cell responses to AZD1222 COVID-19 vaccine. Measured with immunoSEQ multiplex PCR; TCRdb has only the in-frame clones, and not every one. The sample has around 160,000 clones, approximately 89% seen once. The sample in question was peripheral blood, obtained on day 0 of AZD1222 vaccination. The receptors originated from an adult in good health. Both conserved end residues are part of each CDR3. A D gene is named only where the DNA matches it firmly.

TRBV6-5	13	TRBJ2-1	NA	CASTWGAPNEQFF
TRBV7-3	12	TRBJ1-1	NA	CASSPYNTEAFF
TRBV2	13	TRBJ1-5	TRBD1	CATQGQPNQPQHF
TRBV4-1	14	TRBJ1-2	TRBD1	CASRPPGQGYGYTF
TRBV5-1	12	TRBJ1-1	NA	CASSLGGERAFF
TRBV4-2	15	TRBJ2-4	TRBD1	CASSLQLGTGAIQYF
TRBV5-3	13	TRBJ1-4	NA	CAGVQGLDEKLFF
TRBV27	16	TRBJ2-1	TRBD2	CASSDPRGGLYNEQFF
TRBV5-4	15	TRBJ1-1	TRBD1	CASSSGTGARAEAFF
TRBV19	14	TRBJ2-7	NA	CASSIEAATAGQYF
TRBV4-2	13	TRBJ1-2	NA	CASSQDPGDGYTF
TRBV19	15	TRBJ2-3	NA	CASSQGLMLTDTQYF
TRBV5-1	14	TRBJ1-2	NA	CASSFGRGIYGYTF
TRBV19	13	TRBJ2-1	NA	CASGETRYNEQFF
TRBV5-1	15	TRBJ1-4	NA	CASSLFGTLNEKLFF
TRBV4-3	15	TRBJ1-3	NA	CASSQDATDGNTIYF
TRBV15	14	TRBJ2-7	NA	CATSLNDFSYEQYF
TRBV4-1	16	TRBJ2-7	NA	CASSQDRGPAGYEQYF
TRBV9	16	TRBJ2-1	NA	CASSVGPGVGINEQFF
TRBV5-6	14	TRBJ1-3	NA	CASSSQGAGNTIYF
TRBV9	13	TRBJ1-5	NA	CASSPDKNQPQHF
TRBV4-2	16	TRBJ2-1	NA	CASSQAVYREQNEQFF